Sequencing of this T cell receptor (beta chain) was carried out in a study of T cells expressing NK-cell markers. In the study overall: Sorted CD3+CD56-NKG2C+, CD3+CD56+NKG2C- and CD3+CD56+NKG2C+ T cells were the source of the TCR beta repertoires. Out of eight donors sequenced, seven tested HCMV-seropositive and the remaining one seronegative.

The CDR3 covers 15 residues. The germline V gene encodes CDR1 SGHKS and CDR2 YYEKEE (reference sequence). The study, taken as a whole, reports: In four donors, dominant clonotypes made up roughly 28.3-65% of CD3+CD56-NKG2C+ cells.

With respect to this clonotype: Its antigen remains unidentified.

Each CDR3 protein gets one entry in TCRdb, which reprocessed the 5' RACE reads and gives no DNA. The sample data list fewer than 16,000 distinct CDR3 sequences. The sequence was collected from a man aged 18-70 years in good health. Sequenced: blood T cells: a sorted CD56 or NKG2C T cell subset, CD4+ or CD8+ T cells, or bulk PBMC T cells (not recorded which). V is TRBV5-5 and J is TRBJ2-1; the D call from TCRdb, TRBD2, cannot be confirmed without DNA. The CDR3 protein is CASSPLAGVGFEQFF.